This T cell receptor (beta chain) originates from a study of shared clonotypes between healthy human individuals. Original handling: ImmunoSEQ only sent back junction sequences with no quality scores, so filtering was done differently. Method: immunoSEQ multiplex PCR; TCRdb's copy keeps in-frame clones and lacks some. V and J calls and clone size are those listed in that table; D and trimming were worked out from the DNA. This repertoire shows about 2 million clones, 85% to 95% found once; its top ten account for 0.13%. Deletions cut 2 bases from V and 6 bases from J, with 11 bases between. The CDR3 length is 14 residues. Germline CDR1 is KGHSH and CDR2 is LQKENI. On this clone itself: Other nucleotide sequences from this sample produce the same CDR3.

Sequenced material: naive CD4+ T cells sorted from blood. As to subset: CD45RA+ positively selected. The sequence derives from a man aged 18 to 29 in good health. J is TRBJ1-5 and V is TRBV18; tentatively, D is TRBD1 (5 bases). The CDR3 DNA reads as TGTGCCAGCTCACCAGGCACCGGGGGTCAGCCCCAGCATTTT. Its protein product is CASSPGTGGQPQHF.